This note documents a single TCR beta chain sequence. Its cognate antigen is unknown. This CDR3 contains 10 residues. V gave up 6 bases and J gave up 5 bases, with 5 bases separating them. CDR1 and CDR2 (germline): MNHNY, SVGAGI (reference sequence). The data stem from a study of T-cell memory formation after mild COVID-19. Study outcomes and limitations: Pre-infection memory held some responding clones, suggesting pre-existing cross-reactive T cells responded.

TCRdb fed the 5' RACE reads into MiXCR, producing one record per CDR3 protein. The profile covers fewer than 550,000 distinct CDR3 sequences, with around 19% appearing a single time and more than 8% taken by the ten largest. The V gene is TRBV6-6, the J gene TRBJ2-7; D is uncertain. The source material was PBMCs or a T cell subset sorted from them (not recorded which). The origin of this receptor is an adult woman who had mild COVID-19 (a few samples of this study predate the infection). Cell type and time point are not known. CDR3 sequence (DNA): TGTGCCAGCAGAGGCGACGAGCAGTACTTC. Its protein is CASRGDEQYF.